This TCR beta chain came from a study of blood T cell repertoires in COVID-19 (TCRdb year 2020). Regarding the complete study: Samples covering the acute and convalescent phases of COVID-19 were provided by collaborators in the United States, Italy and Spain. The repertoires were released in a freely available public database intended as a resource for research on the immune response to SARS-CoV-2. Subjects who had been exposed to COVID-19, were actively infected with it, or had recovered from it provided the deeply sampled blood TCRbeta repertoires that made up the dataset. The samples were drawn from two sources: the first 160 participants of the ongoing ImmuneRACE study, and 1,200 or so subjects contributed by 6 global collaborators. A de-identified subject ID, COVID-19 status, age in years and sex were almost always included in the sample metadata. Where HLA class I and class II types were available, the types were taken from metadata supplied by the sample provider, not from assay-based typing. The prospective study material was composed of cDNA or gDNA derived from T cells, B-cell-depleted T cells, or PBMCs. What the research found in general, with its limitations: The amount of clinical and demographic metadata varied by source and participant and was provided uncurated.

In the germline V gene (reference sequence), CDR1 corresponds to SEHNR and CDR2 to FQNEAQ. Trimmed from V: 5 bases; trimmed from J: 1 base; junction bases lacking a gene match: 3. From cysteine to phenylalanine, the CDR3 is 14 amino acids long. Of the read, only the CDR3 DNA is kept; its 42 bases are in frame from base 1. A note on this clone: Its antigen is not yet known. Per-base quality was not reported, and no clone a single base away is much larger than it.

The collaborating institutions used their own protocols to collect whole blood in K2EDTA tubes. For TCRbeta analysis, collaborator samples were shipped as frozen whole blood, as isolated PBMCs, or as DNA extracted from either sample type. TCRbeta CDR3 regions were amplified from genomic DNA by means of the immunoSEQ Assay, a bias-controlled multiplex PCR. Under the source paper's analysis protocol: Within the assay, amplification of reference gene primers was used to estimate how many nucleated cells each sample contained. To quantify the absolute abundance of each unique TCRbeta CDR3 rearrangement, sequence reads were collapsed and filtered. For each sample, productive Simpson clonality was calculated by taking the square root of Simpson's diversity index across productive rearrangements. This immuneACCESS table, as held by TCRdb, lists in-frame sequences with V and J called but not all clones. Of the missing ones, under half trace to an unresolved V gene in checked studies; the others have no known cause. Clone size and the V and J calls come from that table; the DNA yielded D and trimming. The table for this sample lists fewer than 120,000 clones; roughly 85% of them were counted only once. The ten largest clones represent 4.8% of the sample.

The V and J segments used are TRBV7-9 and TRBJ1-1, with 8 junctional bases fitting TRBD1. The TCR originated in a human donor in a cohort sampled during active COVID-19. Sequenced: peripheral blood. The nucleotide sequence reads TGTGCCAGCAGCAGACAGGGGACGAACACTGAAGCTTTCTTT. This sequence encodes CASSRQGTNTEAFF.